This T cell receptor beta chain was sequenced for a study of cytomegalovirus exposure and HLA in healthy donors. About this clone: The target antigen is unknown.

The study, taken as a whole, reports: Researchers reported in a later analysis that common viral pathogens appeared linked to several top clusters. Presence/absence analyses supposed approximately even sequencing depth among donors. Some public TCRs appeared in many individuals, while most sequences were rare. Earlier analysis looked at TCR beta V segments, and most were productive about 90% or about 30% of the time.

V lost 5 bases to trimming and J lost 2 bases; unmatched junction nucleotides: 7. There are 17 residues in the CDR3. The V gene's germline CDR1 is SNHLY and CDR2 FYNNEI. The PCR made use of 60 Vbeta and 13 Jbeta primers. Data came from immunoSEQ multiplex PCR; TCRdb stores just in-frame clones and leaves some out. The sample has more than 200,000 clones; 82% are singletons. Material for sequencing was PBMCs. The chain employs TRBV2 and TRBJ2-2, with 11 bases matching TRBD2. The origin of this receptor is a man aged 35 to 55 in good health and CMV-seropositive. Written as DNA, the CDR3 is TGTGCCAGCAGTACCGATAGCGGGAGGGCCAACACCGGGGAGCTGTTTTTT. As protein: CASSTDSGRANTGELFF. Drawing the rest from reference TRBV2 and TRBJ2-2, the complete variable domain is EPEVTQTPSHQVTQMGQEVILRCVPISNHLYFYWYRQILGQKVEFLVSFYNNEISEKSEIFDDQFSVERPDGSNFTLKIRSTKLEDSAMYFCASSTDSGRANTGELFFGEGSRLTVL.